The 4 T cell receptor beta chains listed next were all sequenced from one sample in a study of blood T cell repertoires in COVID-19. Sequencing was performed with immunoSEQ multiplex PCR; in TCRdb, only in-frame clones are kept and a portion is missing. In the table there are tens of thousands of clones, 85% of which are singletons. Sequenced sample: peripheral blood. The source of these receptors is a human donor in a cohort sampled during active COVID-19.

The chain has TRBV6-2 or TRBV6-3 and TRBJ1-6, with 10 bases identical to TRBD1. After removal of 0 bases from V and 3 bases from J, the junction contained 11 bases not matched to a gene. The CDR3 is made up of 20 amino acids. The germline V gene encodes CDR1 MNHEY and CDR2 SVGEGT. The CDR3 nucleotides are TGTGCCAGCAGTTACTCGATTTTCCCGGGACAGGGGATCTATAATTCACCCCTCCACTTT. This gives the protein CASSYSIFPGQGIYNSPLHF.

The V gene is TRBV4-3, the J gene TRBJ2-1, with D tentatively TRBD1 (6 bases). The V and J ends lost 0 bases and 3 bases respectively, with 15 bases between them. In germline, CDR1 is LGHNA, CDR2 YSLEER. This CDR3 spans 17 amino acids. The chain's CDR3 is CASSQERGGQVYNEQFF. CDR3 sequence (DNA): TGCGCCAGCAGCCAAGAAAGAGGGGGTCAGGTCTACAATGAGCAGTTCTTC.

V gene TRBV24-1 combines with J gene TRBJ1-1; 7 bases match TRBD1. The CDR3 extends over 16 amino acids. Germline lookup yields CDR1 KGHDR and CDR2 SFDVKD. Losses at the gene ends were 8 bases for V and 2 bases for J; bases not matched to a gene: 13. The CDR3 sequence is CATTLGRGKDNTEAFF. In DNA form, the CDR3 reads TGTGCCACCACCCTGGGCAGGGGGAAAGACAACACTGAAGCTTTCTTT.

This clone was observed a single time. The CDR3 reads CASSLPAGGPDTGELFF. CDR3 DNA sequence: TGTGCCAGCAGCTTACCCGCGGGGGGGCCGGACACCGGGGAGCTGTTTTTT. The chain is built from TRBV7-2 and TRBJ2-2; 9 positions agree with TRBD2. CDR1 and CDR2 (germline): SGHTA, FQGNSA. V trimming: 2 bases; J trimming: 3 bases; junction bases outside the gene matches: 7. CDR3 length: 17 amino acids.